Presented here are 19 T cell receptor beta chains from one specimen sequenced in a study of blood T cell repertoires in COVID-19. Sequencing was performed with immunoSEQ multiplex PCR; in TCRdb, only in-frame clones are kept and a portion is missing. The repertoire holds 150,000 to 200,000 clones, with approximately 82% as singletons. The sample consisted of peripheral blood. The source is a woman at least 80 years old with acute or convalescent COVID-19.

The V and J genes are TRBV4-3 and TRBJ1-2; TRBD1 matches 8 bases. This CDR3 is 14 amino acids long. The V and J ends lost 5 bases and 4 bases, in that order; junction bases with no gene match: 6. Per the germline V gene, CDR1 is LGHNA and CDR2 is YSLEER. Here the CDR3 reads CASSYGQGGYGYTF. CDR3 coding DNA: TGCGCCAGCAGCTACGGACAGGGCGGCTATGGCTACACCTTC.

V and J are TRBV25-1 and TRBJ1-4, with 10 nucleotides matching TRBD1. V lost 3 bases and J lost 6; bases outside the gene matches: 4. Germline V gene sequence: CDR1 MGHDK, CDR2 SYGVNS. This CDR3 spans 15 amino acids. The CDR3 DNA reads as TGTGCCAGCAGTGACCCGACAGGGGGCGATGAAAAACTGTTTTTT. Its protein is CASSDPTGGDEKLFF.

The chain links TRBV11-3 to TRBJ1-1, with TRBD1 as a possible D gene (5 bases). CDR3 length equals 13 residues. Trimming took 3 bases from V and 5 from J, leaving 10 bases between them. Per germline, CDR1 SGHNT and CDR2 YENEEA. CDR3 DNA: TGTGCCAGCAGCTTCAGCGGGACGACTGAAGCTTTCTTT. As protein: CASSFSGTTEAFF.

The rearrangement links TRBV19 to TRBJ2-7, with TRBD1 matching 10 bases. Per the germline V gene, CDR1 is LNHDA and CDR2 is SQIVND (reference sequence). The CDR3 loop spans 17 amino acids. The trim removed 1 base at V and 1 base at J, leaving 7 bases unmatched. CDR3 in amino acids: CASSIVTGTGVSYEQYF. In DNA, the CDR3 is TGTGCCAGTAGTATAGTCACCGGGACAGGGGTTTCCTACGAGCAGTACTTC.

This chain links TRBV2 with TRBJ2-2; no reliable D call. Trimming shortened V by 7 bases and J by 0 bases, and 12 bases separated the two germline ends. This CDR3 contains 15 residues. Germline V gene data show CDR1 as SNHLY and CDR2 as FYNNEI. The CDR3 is CASNGYVANTGELFF. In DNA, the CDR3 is TGTGCCAGCAACGGGTACGTCGCGAACACCGGGGAGCTGTTTTTT.

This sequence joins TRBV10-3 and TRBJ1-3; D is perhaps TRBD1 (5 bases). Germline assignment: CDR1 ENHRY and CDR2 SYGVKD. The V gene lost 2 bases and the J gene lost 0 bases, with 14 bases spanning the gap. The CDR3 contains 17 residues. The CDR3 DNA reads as TGTGCCATCAGTGAGGGGGCCCCCGGCCGCTCTGGAAACACCATATATTTT. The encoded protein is CAISEGAPGRSGNTIYF.

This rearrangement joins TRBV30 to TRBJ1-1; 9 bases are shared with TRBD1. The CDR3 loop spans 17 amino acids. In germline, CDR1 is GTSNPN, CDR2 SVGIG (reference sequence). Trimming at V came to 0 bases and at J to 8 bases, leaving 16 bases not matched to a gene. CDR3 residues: CAWSVPGTGRSIWEAFF. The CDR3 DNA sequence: TGTGCCTGGAGTGTACCCGGGACAGGGCGATCGATTTGGGAAGCTTTCTTT.

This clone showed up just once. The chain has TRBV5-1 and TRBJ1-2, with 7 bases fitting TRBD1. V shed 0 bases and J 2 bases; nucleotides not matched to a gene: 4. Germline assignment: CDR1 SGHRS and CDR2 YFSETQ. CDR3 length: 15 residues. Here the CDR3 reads CASSLGGGTNYGYTF. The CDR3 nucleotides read TGCGCCAGCAGCTTGGGAGGGGGCACCAACTATGGCTACACCTTC.

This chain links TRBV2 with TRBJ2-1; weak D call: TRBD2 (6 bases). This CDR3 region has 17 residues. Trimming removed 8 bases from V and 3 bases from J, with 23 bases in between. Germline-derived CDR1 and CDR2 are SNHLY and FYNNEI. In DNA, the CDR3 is TGTGCCAGCCTTACTAGTTCGGGCGGGAAAGACTACAATGAGCAGTTCTTC. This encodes CASLTSSGGKDYNEQFF.

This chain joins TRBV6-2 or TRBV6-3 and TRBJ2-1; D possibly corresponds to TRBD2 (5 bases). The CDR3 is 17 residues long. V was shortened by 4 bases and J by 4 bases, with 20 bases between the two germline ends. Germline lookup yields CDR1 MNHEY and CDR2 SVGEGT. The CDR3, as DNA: TGTGCCAGCAGTTCCATGTCGGGAAGGGTTTTGTACAATGAGCAGTTCTTC. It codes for CASSSMSGRVLYNEQFF.

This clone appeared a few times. The CDR3 sequence is CAWSLGGDQPQHF. CDR3 DNA sequence: TGTGCCTGGAGTTTAGGAGGGGATCAGCCCCAGCATTTT. V is TRBV30 and J is TRBJ1-5, with a tentative D call TRBD1 (5 bases). The CDR3 runs to 13 residues. Germline CDR1 is GTSNPN and CDR2 is SVGIG (reference sequence). V was cut by 2 bases and J by 5 bases, with 10 bases left in between.

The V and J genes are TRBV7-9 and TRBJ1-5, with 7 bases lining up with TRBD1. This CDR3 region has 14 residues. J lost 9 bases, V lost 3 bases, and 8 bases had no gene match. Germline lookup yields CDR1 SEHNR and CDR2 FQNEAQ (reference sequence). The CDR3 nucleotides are TGTGCCAGCAGCTTCGGGCAGGGGGACGGGCCCCAGCATTTT. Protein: CASSFGQGDGPQHF.

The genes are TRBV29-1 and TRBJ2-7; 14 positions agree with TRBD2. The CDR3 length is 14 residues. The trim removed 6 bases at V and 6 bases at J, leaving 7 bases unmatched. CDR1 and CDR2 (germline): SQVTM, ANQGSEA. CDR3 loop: CSVAGTSGSAEQYF. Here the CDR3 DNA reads TGCAGCGTGGCCGGGACTAGCGGGAGTGCCGAGCAGTACTTC.

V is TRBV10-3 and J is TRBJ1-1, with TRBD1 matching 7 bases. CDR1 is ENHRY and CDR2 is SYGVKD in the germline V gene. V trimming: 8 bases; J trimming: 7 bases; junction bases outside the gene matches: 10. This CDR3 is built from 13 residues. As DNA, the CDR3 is TGTGCCATCGGTAAGGGGGCAGGGGTTGAAGCTTTCTTT. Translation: CAIGKGAGVEAFF.

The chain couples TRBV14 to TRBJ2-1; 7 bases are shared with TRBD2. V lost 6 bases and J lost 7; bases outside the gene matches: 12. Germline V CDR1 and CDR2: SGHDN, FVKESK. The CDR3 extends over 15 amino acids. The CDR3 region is CASSRSFGEGNEQFF. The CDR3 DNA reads TGTGCCAGCAGTCGATCCTTTGGGGAGGGGAATGAGCAGTTCTTC.

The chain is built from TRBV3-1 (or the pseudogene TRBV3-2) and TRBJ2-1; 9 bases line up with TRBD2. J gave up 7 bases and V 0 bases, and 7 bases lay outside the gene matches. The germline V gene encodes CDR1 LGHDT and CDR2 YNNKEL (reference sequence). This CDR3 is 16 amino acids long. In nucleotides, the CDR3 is TGTGCCAGCAGCCAAGACCCCGCGGGAGGGCCAAATGAGCAGTTCTTC. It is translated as CASSQDPAGGPNEQFF.

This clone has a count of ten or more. The CDR3 sequence: CASSFVPGQGNQPQHF. CDR3 in DNA: TGTGCCAGCAGCTTTGTCCCGGGACAGGGGAATCAGCCCCAGCATTTT. The chain carries TRBV12-1 and TRBJ1-5; TRBD1 is the table's D call and was not checked against the DNA. TRBV12-1 is a listed pseudogene. This CDR3 spans 16 amino acids.

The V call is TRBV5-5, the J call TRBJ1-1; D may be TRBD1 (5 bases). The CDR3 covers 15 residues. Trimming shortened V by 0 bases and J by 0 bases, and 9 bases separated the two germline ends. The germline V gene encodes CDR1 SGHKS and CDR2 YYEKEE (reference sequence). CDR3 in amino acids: CASSLASDMNTEAFF. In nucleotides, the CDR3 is TGTGCCAGCAGCTTGGCCTCGGACATGAACACTGAAGCTTTCTTT.

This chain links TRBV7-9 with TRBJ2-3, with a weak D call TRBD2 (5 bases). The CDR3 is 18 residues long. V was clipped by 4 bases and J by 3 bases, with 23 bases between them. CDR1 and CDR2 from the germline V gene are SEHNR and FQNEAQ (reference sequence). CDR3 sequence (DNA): TGTGCCAGCAGCTCCCCGGGGATAGCAAGCGGTCCAACAGATACGCAGTATTTT. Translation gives CASSSPGIASGPTDTQYF.